This TCR beta chain appears in the sequencing data of a study of blood T cell repertoires in COVID-19. Profiled with immunoSEQ multiplex PCR; TCRdb holds only in-frame clones, not every one. The sample yields roughly 240,000 clones, about 87% seen once. The sample comprised PBMCs or T cells enriched from blood (not recorded which). The receptor was derived from a middle-aged man who had been exposed to COVID-19.

The CDR3 is CASSANGHLNSPLHF. The CDR3 coding sequence is TGTGCCAGCAGCGCGAACGGACATCTCAATTCACCCCTCCACTTT. The chain has TRBV9 and TRBJ1-6; D perhaps matches TRBD1 (5 bases). This CDR3 comprises 15 residues. Between the trimmed V and J ends, which lost 3 bases and 7 bases, there was a span of 14 bases. In germline, CDR1 is SGDLS, CDR2 YYNGEE.